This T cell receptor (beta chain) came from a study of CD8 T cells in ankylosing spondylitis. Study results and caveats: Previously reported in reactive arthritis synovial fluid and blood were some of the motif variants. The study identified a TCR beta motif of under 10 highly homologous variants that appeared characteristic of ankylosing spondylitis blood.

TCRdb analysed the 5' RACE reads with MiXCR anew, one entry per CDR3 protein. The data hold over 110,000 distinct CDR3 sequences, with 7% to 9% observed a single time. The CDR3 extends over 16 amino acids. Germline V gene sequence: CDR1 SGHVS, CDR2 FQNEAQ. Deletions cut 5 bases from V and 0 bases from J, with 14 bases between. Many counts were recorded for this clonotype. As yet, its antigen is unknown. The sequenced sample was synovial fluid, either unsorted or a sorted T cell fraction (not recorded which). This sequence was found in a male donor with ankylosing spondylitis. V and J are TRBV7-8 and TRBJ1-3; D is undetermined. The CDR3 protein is CASSITLMSSGNTIYF. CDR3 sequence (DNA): TGTGCCAGCAGCATTACTTTAATGAGCTCTGGAAACACCATATATTTT.